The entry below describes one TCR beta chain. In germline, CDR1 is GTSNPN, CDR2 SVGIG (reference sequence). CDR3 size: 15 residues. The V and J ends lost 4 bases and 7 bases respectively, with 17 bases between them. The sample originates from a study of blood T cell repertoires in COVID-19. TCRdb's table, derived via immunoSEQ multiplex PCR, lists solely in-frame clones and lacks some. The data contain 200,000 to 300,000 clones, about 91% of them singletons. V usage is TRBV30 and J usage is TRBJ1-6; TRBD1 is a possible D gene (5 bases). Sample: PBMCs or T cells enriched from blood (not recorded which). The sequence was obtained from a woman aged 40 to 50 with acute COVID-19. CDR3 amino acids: CAWTQRGGGNSPLHF. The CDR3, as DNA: TGTGCCTGGACGCAACGTGGGGGGGGAAATTCACCCCTCCACTTT.